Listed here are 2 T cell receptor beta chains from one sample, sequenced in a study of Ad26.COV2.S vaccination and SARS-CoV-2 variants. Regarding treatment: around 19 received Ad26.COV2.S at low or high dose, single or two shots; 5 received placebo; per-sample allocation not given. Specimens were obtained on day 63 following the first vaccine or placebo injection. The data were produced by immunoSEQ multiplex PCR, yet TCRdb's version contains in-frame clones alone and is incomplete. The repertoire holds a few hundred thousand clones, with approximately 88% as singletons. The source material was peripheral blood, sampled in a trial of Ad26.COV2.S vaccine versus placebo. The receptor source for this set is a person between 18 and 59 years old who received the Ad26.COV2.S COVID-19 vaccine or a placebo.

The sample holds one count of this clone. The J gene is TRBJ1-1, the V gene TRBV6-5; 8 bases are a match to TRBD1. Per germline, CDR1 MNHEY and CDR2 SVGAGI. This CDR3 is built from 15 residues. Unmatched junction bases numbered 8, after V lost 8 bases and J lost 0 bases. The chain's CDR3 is CASSRGQVLNTEAFF. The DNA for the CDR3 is TGTGCCAGCTCCAGGGGACAGGTGTTGAACACTGAAGCTTTCTTT.

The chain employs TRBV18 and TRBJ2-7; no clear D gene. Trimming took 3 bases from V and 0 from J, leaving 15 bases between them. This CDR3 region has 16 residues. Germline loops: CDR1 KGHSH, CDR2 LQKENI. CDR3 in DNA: TGTGCCAGCTCACCCCGGACCTCATCGAGCTCCTACGAGCAGTACTTC. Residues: CASSPRTSSSSYEQYF.